The source of this T cell receptor beta chain is a study of molecular identifiers for immune sequencing clone quantification. Study-wide findings and caveats: Among about 1 million naive cells, as was reported, spiked Jurkat TCR RNA from one cell was detectable. Barcode collisions between identical TCR molecules could shrink estimates of highly expanded clone sizes. The share of molecules held by clones above 20 RNA copies was over 97% in effector cells and under 1% in naive cells.

CDR1 is SGHKS and CDR2 is YYEKEE in the germline V gene (reference sequence). There are 15 residues in the CDR3. Trimming left V 0 bases short and J 1 base short, with 8 bases between. TCRdb processed the PCR reads anew with MiXCR; each CDR3 protein has one entry. The table has tens of thousands of distinct CDR3 sequences, about 18% seen once; the top ten hold 7% to 9%. A remark on this clonotype: Its antigen is not known.

When naive CD8 T cells were sorted, they were gated as CD8+CD4-CCR7+CD45RA+. This clonotype was sampled from a human donor in good health. Some libraries in this study had Jurkat cell RNA spiked in. This chain links TRBV5-5 with TRBJ2-1; no firm D call. Sequenced: naive CD8+ T cells from blood, with Jurkat cell RNA spiked in. Indicated subset: FACS-sorted CD8+CD4-CCR7+CD45RA+ naive T cells. CDR3 nucleotides: TGTGCCAGCAGCTTGGTGCACCAGTCCTACAATGAGCAGTTCTTC. Amino acids: CASSLVHQSYNEQFF.